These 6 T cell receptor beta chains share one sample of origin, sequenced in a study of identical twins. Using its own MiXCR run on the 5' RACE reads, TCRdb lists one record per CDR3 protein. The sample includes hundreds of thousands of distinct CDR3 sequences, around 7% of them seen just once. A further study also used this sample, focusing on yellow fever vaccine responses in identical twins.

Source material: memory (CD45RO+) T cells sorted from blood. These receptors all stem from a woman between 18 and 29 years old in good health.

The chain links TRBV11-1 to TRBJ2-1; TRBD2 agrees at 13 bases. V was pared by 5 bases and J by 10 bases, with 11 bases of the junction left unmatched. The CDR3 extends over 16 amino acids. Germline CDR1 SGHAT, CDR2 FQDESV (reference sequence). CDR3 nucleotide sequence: TGTGCCAGCAGCCCGCTACTAGCGGGAGGGCCACGGGAGCAGTTCTTC. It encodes CASSPLLAGGPREQFF.

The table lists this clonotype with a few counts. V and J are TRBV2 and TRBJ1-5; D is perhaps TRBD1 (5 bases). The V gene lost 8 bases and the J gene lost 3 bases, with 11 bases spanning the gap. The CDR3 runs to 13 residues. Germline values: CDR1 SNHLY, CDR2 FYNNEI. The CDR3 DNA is TGTGCCAGCGCTCGGGACTTCAATCAGCCCCAGCATTTT. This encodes CASARDFNQPQHF.

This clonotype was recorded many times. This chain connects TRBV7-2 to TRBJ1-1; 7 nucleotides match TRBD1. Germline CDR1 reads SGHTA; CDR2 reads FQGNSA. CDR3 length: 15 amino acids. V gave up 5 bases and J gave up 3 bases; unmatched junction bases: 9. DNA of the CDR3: TGTGCCAGCAGCACCCAGACAGGGTTGGACACTGAAGCTTTCTTT. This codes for CASSTQTGLDTEAFF.

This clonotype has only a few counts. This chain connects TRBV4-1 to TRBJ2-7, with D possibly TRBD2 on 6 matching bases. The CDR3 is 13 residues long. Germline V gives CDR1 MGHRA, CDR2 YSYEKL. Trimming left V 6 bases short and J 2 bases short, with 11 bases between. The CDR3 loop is CASRGGATYEQYF. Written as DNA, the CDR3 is TGCGCCAGCAGGGGGGGAGCCACCTACGAGCAGTACTTC.

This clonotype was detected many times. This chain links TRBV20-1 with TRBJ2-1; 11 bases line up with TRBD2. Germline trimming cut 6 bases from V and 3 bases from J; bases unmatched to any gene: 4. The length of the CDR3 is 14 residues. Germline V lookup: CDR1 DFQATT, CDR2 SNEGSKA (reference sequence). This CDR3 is CSALAGGFYNEQFF. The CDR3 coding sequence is TGCAGTGCCCTAGCGGGGGGCTTCTACAATGAGCAGTTCTTC.

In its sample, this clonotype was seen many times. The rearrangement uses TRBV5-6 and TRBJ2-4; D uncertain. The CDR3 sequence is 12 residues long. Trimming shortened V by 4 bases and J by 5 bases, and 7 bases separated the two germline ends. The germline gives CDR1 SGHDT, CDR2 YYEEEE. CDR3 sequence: CASSRPQNIQYF. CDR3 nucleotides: TGTGCCAGCAGCCGACCTCAAAACATTCAGTACTTC.